This T cell receptor beta chain was observed in a study of metastatic and nonmetastatic thyroid tumors. As for the study in general: Repertoires from malignant and benign thyroid patients were compared across blood and tumor or nodule tissue.

As to this clone: No antigen is known for it.

Study-level findings and limits: As reported, TCR beta diversity in blood and tumor was significantly higher in malignant thyroid tumors than in benign nodules.

All patients were treatment-naive before thyroid surgery. As processed by the authors: It was from CDR3 differences across clinicopathological groups that a distant-metastasis classifier for papillary thyroid cancer was built. Using MiXCR, TCRdb re-called clones from the PCR reads. The authors' filters were not applied to this entry. Among around 50,000 clones listed, roughly 29% were seen once. The length of the CDR3 is 14 residues. V dropped 3 bases and J dropped 7 bases, with 10 bases sitting between them. The chain recombines TRBV12-3 or TRBV12-4 with TRBJ1-6; D gene unclear. Sequencing was performed on blood. This sequence originates from a female donor with papillary thyroid cancer or a benign thyroid nodule (not recorded which). Some clones in this sample may be carry-over from other donors' samples. The CDR3 sequence is CASSLLQRNSPLHF. The CDR3 DNA follows: TGTGCCAGCAGTTTGTTACAGAGAAATTCACCCCTCCACTTT.